Below are 19 T cell receptor beta chains sequenced from a single sample in a study of OX40 agonist ivuxolimab in advanced cancers. Assay: immunoSEQ multiplex PCR; the TCRdb copy retains only in-frame clones and omits some. The sample holds about 58,000 clones, 75% to 90% seen once. Sequenced material: CD4+ or CD8+ T cells sorted from blood, taken in a trial of the OX40 agonist ivuxolimab. These receptors all stem from an adult with an advanced solid tumor such as melanoma, head and neck, liver or kidney cancer.

The chain uses TRBV9 and TRBJ2-2; TRBD1 aligns across 8 bases. Germline CDR1 and CDR2: SGDLS and YYNGEE. The CDR3 length is 16 residues. V was pared by 0 bases and J by 7 bases, with 8 bases of the junction left unmatched. The CDR3 DNA reads as TGTGCCAGCAGCGTAGCGAATGACAGGGGAGTCGGGGAGCTGTTTTTT. Amino acid sequence: CASSVANDRGVGELFF.

The rearrangement joins TRBV15 to TRBJ2-5; 8 bases match TRBD2. The CDR3 runs 14 residues. With 5 bases clipped from V and 4 bases from J, the junction kept 6 bases outside the gene matches. CDR1 and CDR2 from the germline V gene are LNHNV and YYDKDF (reference sequence). CDR3 sequence reads: CATSPRGGRETQYF. In DNA form, the CDR3 reads TGTGCCACCAGCCCTCGGGGGGGACGAGAGACCCAGTACTTC. The variable domain in full, with the rest retrieved from reference TRBV15 and TRBJ2-5, is DAMVIQNPRYQVTQFGKPVTLSCSQTLNHNVMYWYQQKSSQAPKLLFHYYDKDFNNEADTPDNFQSRRPNTSFCFLDIRSPGLGDTAMYLCATSPRGGRETQYFGPGTRLLVL.

This chain connects TRBV6-5 to TRBJ1-6; D perhaps matches TRBD1 (6 bases). The CDR3 spans 13 residues. Deletions cut 6 bases from V and 7 bases from J, with 10 bases between. Germline lookup yields CDR1 MNHEY and CDR2 SVGAGI. CDR3 in amino acids: CASSPGQNSPLHF. The CDR3 DNA reads TGTGCCAGCAGCCCTGGACAGAATTCACCCCTCCACTTT.

The chain uses TRBV25-1 and TRBJ2-2; 10 nucleotides line up with TRBD1. This CDR3 has 15 residues. The germline V gene encodes CDR1 MGHDK and CDR2 SYGVNS. With V trimmed by 6 bases and J by 4 bases, 5 bases remained unmatched. The CDR3 reads CASSGTGDLTGELFF. CDR3 DNA: TGTGCCAGCAGCGGGACAGGGGACCTCACCGGGGAGCTGTTTTTT.

This clone was seen just once. In DNA form, the CDR3 reads TGTGCCAGCAGCGGGGATACGAACACTGAAGCTTTCTTT. The encoded protein is CASSGDTNTEAFF. The J gene is TRBJ1-1, the V gene TRBV5-6; D remains unclear. The CDR3 is 13 amino acids. The germline V gene encodes CDR1 SGHDT and CDR2 YYEEEE. V lost 4 bases, J lost 1 base, and 8 bases lay in between.

The chain links TRBV28 to TRBJ1-1, with unresolved D. CDR3 length: 12 residues. Trimming took 1 base from V and 6 from J, leaving 6 bases between them. Germline CDR1 and CDR2: MDHEN and SYDVKM. Here the CDR3 DNA reads TGTGCCAGCAGTTTATTAATATCTGAAGCTTTCTTT. This codes for CASSLLISEAFF.

The V call is TRBV15, the J call TRBJ1-3, with D perhaps matching TRBD1 (6 bases). The CDR3 runs to 17 residues. V was shortened by 3 bases and J by 4 bases, with 19 bases between the two germline ends. The germline V gene has CDR1 LNHNV and CDR2 YYDKDF (reference sequence). The CDR3: CATSRGQAGVTGNTIYF. The CDR3 nucleotides read TGTGCCACCAGCAGGGGGCAAGCAGGGGTAACGGGAAACACCATATATTTT.

CDR3 loop: CASTRRRGSFGYTF. In nucleotides, the CDR3 is TGTGCCAGTACACGTCGGAGGGGGAGTTTTGGCTACACCTTC. The chain carries TRBV19 and TRBJ1-2; D possibly corresponds to TRBD1 (6 bases). The CDR3 runs to 14 residues. V dropped 7 bases and J dropped 7 bases, with 19 bases sitting between them. Germline assignment: CDR1 LNHDA and CDR2 SQIVND (reference sequence).

The V gene is TRBV5-1, the J gene TRBJ2-3; no reliable D call. Germline V lookup: CDR1 SGHRS, CDR2 YFSETQ. The CDR3 covers 16 residues. Trimming cost V 0 bases and J 2 bases, with 13 bases left between them. The CDR3: CASSLEGYEYTDTQYF. The CDR3 DNA reads TGCGCCAGCAGCTTGGAAGGGTACGAATACACAGATACGCAGTATTTT.

This clone showed up just a few times. This chain uses TRBV5-4 with TRBJ1-2, with D possibly matching TRBD1 (5 bases). The CDR3 consists of 13 residues. With 4 bases removed from V and 12 bases from J, the gap between germline ends came to 19 bases. Germline values: CDR1 SGHNT, CDR2 YYREEE (reference sequence). CDR3 DNA sequence: TGTGCCAGCAGCCTTATGTTGACGGGGCAAGACACCTTC. It encodes CASSLMLTGQDTF.

A few counts support this clone. This sequence joins TRBV14 and TRBJ2-5; weak D call: TRBD1 (5 bases). From germline, CDR1 is SGHDN and CDR2 FVKESK. The CDR3 sequence is 13 residues long. The ends were cut back, 3 bases at V and 4 bases at J, with 9 bases in the middle. The CDR3 sequence is CASSHRVRETQYF. CDR3 coding DNA: TGTGCCAGCAGCCACAGGGTTAGAGAGACCCAGTACTTC. Using reference TRBV14 and TRBJ2-5 for the parts outside the CDR3, the full variable domain is EAGVTQFPSHSVIEKGQTVTLRCDPISGHDNLYWYRRVMGKEIKFLLHFVKESKQDESGMPNNRFLAERTGGTYSTLKVQPAELEDSGVYFCASSHRVRETQYFGPGTRLLVL.

The rearrangement uses TRBV6-6 and TRBJ2-7; 10 bases match TRBD2. This CDR3 spans 15 amino acids. V was clipped by 6 bases and J by 2 bases; unmatched bases: 7. Germline values: CDR1 MNHNY, CDR2 SVGAGI (reference sequence). In nucleotides, the CDR3 is TGTGCCAGCAGAAGTCTAGCGGGGGCCACCTACGAGCAGTACTTC. Translated: CASRSLAGATYEQYF.

The V and J genes are TRBV28 and TRBJ1-4, with a possible D match to TRBD1 (6 bases). Germline loops: CDR1 MDHEN, CDR2 SYDVKM. Trimming shortened V by 6 bases and J by 7 bases, and 15 bases separated the two germline ends. The CDR3 sequence is 14 residues long. This CDR3 reads CASRTGGAGEKLFF. CDR3 in DNA: TGTGCCAGCAGGACGGGGGGCGCAGGTGAAAAACTGTTTTTT. Together with reference TRBV28 and TRBJ1-4, the CDR3 gives the full variable domain: DVKVTQSSRYLVKRTGEKVFLECVQDMDHENMFWYRQDPGLGLRLIYFSYDVKMKEKGDIPEGYSVSREKKERFSLILESASTNQTSMYLCASRTGGAGEKLFFGSGTQLSVL.

The rearrangement links TRBV14 to TRBJ2-7; TRBD1 aligns across 7 bases. The CDR3 has 16 amino acids. CDR1 is SGHDN and CDR2 is FVKESK in the germline V gene. V lost 4 bases, J lost 0 bases, and 9 bases stayed unmatched. The CDR3: CASSPGLDRSSYEQYF. Here the CDR3 DNA reads TGTGCCAGCAGCCCAGGGCTGGACAGGAGCTCCTACGAGCAGTACTTC.

V gene TRBV6-1 combines with J gene TRBJ1-1; TRBD1 agrees at 9 bases. The CDR3 is 14 amino acids. The V and J ends lost 6 bases and 3 bases, in that order; junction bases with no gene match: 5. Germline V gives CDR1 MNHNS, CDR2 SASEGT. CDR3 in DNA: TGTGCCAGCAGATGGGGACAGGGAGACACTGAAGCTTTCTTT. It specifies CASRWGQGDTEAFF.

The CDR3 coding sequence is TGTGCCAGCAGCTTAGAGTCCCCAGGGGTCGGCTACACCTTC. The encoded protein is CASSLESPGVGYTF. The chain has TRBV7-9 and TRBJ1-2; TRBD1 might be the D (6 bases). The CDR3 spans 14 residues. Looked up from germline, CDR1 is SEHNR and CDR2 is FQNEAQ (reference sequence). V gave up 1 base and J gave up 8 bases, with 14 bases separating them.

V is TRBV5-6 and J is TRBJ1-2, with no clear D. Germline V gives CDR1 SGHDT, CDR2 YYEEEE. V was trimmed by 0 bases and J by 1 base, leaving 10 bases between them. This CDR3 is built from 15 residues. In nucleotides, the CDR3 is TGTGCCAGCAGCTTGGTGGAATCTGGTAACTATGGCTACACCTTC. This gives the protein CASSLVESGNYGYTF.

V and J are TRBV5-1 and TRBJ1-2, with D tentatively TRBD1 (5 bases). Germline V CDR1 and CDR2: SGHRS, YFSETQ. The CDR3 covers 14 residues. The V end lost 3 bases, the J end lost 8 bases, and 17 bases lay between the germline ends. The CDR3 DNA reads as TGCGCCAGCAGCTCGGCCGGGACGGAGGGAGGCTACACCTTC. It codes for CASSSAGTEGGYTF.

The chain couples TRBV14 to TRBJ1-1, with D unresolved. Between the trimmed V and J ends, which lost 1 base and 10 bases, there was a span of 10 bases. Germline V CDR1 and CDR2: SGHDN, FVKESK. CDR3 length: 12 amino acids. CDR3 residues: CASSQVSRGAFF. In nucleotides, the CDR3 is TGTGCCAGCAGCCAAGTTAGTCGGGGAGCTTTCTTT.